This TCR beta chain was retrieved from a study of control samples from healthy donors and cancer patients. The CDR3 contains 15 residues. The V gene's germline CDR1 is SGHRS and CDR2 YFSETQ. The V and J ends lost 4 bases and 4 bases respectively, with 17 bases between them. The data were produced by immunoSEQ multiplex PCR, yet TCRdb's version contains in-frame clones alone and is incomplete. The sample records 80,000 to 100,000 clones, about nine tenths being singletons. Sample: blood. The receptor's source is a human donor in good health. The donor label of this sample is uncertain. V usage is TRBV5-1 and J usage is TRBJ1-1; D ambiguous. The CDR3 sequence: CASSMLTLPVTEAFF. The CDR3 DNA follows: TGCGCCAGCAGCATGCTGACCTTACCCGTCACTGAAGCTTTCTTT.